This TCR beta chain was observed in a study of T cells in Graves' hyperthyroidism and ophthalmopathy. TCR beta CDR3 regions were amplified from RNA transcripts. The HTBI primer set served for first-round RT-PCR of the TCR CDR3. TCRdb re-derived calls from the multiplex PCR reads in MiXCR, one entry per CDR3 protein. This table has under 700,000 distinct CDR3 sequences, about 43% appearing once. Stable disease denoted Graves' hyperthyroidism without ophthalmopathy progression within 18 months. Patients were excluded because of uncontrolled infection, other autoimmune disease, pregnancy or lactation. Study-wide results and limits: Most clonotypes expanded in the thyroid (above 0.001) were also present in blood.

The CDR3 length is 17 residues. Germline CDR1 SNHLY, CDR2 FYNNEI. V shed 2 bases and J shed 5 bases, with 18 bases lying between them. This clonotype has just a few counts. What it recognizes is unknown. The TCR was taken from a woman aged 18-29 years with Graves' hyperthyroidism. This chain connects TRBV2 to TRBJ2-2; D is perhaps TRBD2 (5 bases). The sequencing sample was made of peripheral blood or thyroid tissue (not recorded which). The chain's CDR3 is CASSETFKGVVTGELFF. The CDR3 region has the DNA TGTGCCAGCAGTGAAACCTTTAAGGGAGTGGTTACCGGGGAGCTGTTTTTT.